The 25 T cell receptor beta chains listed next were all sequenced from one sample in a study of radiotherapy plus CTLA-4 blockade in lung cancer. Using immunoSEQ multiplex PCR, the repertoire was profiled, and TCRdb retains in-frame clones only, with some absent. Among 40,000 to 60,000 clones, roughly 90% were seen once, and the ten largest hold 17%. The sample in question was peripheral blood, obtained from a patient treated with radiotherapy plus ipilimumab. The receptors were sampled from a human donor with non-small cell lung cancer that progressed on radiotherapy plus ipilimumab. Some clones in this sample may be carry-over from other donors' samples.

Of note for this clone: A read error may produce the germline difference seen at one junction end. The chain joins TRBV11-2 to TRBJ2-4, with 7 bases lining up with TRBD2. The germline V gene has CDR1 SGHAT and CDR2 FQNNGV. This CDR3 has 11 amino acids. For the CDR3, the DNA is TGTGCCAGCAGCTTAGGTAGCGGGCGGGCCTTC. The encoded protein is CASSLGSGRAF.

The chain links TRBV19 to TRBJ2-3, with 10 bases that match TRBD2. Germline V gene sequence: CDR1 LNHDA, CDR2 SQIVND (reference sequence). The CDR3 has 17 amino acids. V shed 3 bases, J shed 1 base, and the junction held 7 bases outside the gene matches. This CDR3 is CASSISSGGYRTDTQYF. CDR3 sequence (DNA): TGTGCCAGTAGTATTTCTAGCGGGGGTTATCGCACAGATACGCAGTATTTT.

This clone was seen once. The CDR3 sequence is CASIMGDGRGELFF. The CDR3, as DNA: TGTGCCAGCATCATGGGCGACGGGAGAGGGGAGCTGTTTTTT. The rearrangement links TRBV5-6 to TRBJ2-2; possible D gene TRBD2, 6 bases. Germline-derived CDR1 and CDR2 are SGHDT and YYEEEE. CDR3 length: 14 amino acids. The V gene lost 6 bases and the J gene lost 8 bases, with 17 bases spanning the gap.

The rearrangement links TRBV4-1 to TRBJ1-5; TRBD1 aligns across 7 bases. The trim removed 1 base at V and 4 bases at J, leaving 4 bases unmatched. Per germline, CDR1 MGHRA and CDR2 YSYEKL. The CDR3 contains 15 residues. This CDR3 is CASSQGQGVNQPQHF. Here the CDR3 DNA reads TGCGCCAGCAGCCAAGGACAGGGAGTGAATCAGCCCCAGCATTTT.

V gene TRBV7-9 combines with J gene TRBJ2-7; tentative D call: TRBD1 (6 bases). The CDR3 covers 15 residues. The V end lost 5 bases, the J end lost 3 bases, and 17 bases lay between the germline ends. Germline V lookup: CDR1 SEHNR, CDR2 FQNEAQ (reference sequence). The CDR3 coding sequence is TGTGCCAGCAGCCCCCTCGGCCACAGGGACTACGAGCAGTACTTC. Protein: CASSPLGHRDYEQYF. Complete variable domain (other parts from reference TRBV7-9 and TRBJ2-7): DTGVSQNPRHKITKRGQNVTFRCDPISEHNRLYWYRQTLGQGPEFLTYFQNEAQLEKSRLLSDRFSAERPKGSFSTLEIQRTEQGDSAMYLCASSPLGHRDYEQYFGPGTRLTVT.

The chain joins TRBV10-3 to TRBJ2-1, with 14 nucleotides matching TRBD2. CDR1 is ENHRY, CDR2 SYGVKD, per germline. The V and J ends lost 6 bases and 6 bases, in that order; junction bases with no gene match: 1. CDR3 length: 14 amino acids. In DNA, the CDR3 is TGTGCCATCAGGGGGACTAGCGGGAGCAATGAGCAGTTCTTC. Amino acid sequence: CAIRGTSGSNEQFF.

The V gene is TRBV7-9, the J gene TRBJ2-1; 9 bases match TRBD2. This CDR3 region has 15 residues. The V gene's germline CDR1 is SEHNR and CDR2 FQNEAQ (reference sequence). V lost 5 bases to trimming and J lost 4 bases; unmatched junction nucleotides: 6. The CDR3 nucleotides read TGTGCCAGCAGCCCTCGACTAGCGGAATACAATGAGCAGTTCTTC. Protein sequence: CASSPRLAEYNEQFF.

This clone was detected a few times. V usage is TRBV7-6 and J usage is TRBJ2-1, with a weak D call TRBD2 (6 bases). V lost 4 bases, J lost 4 bases, and 23 bases lay in between. Germline V gives CDR1 SGHVS, CDR2 FNYEAQ. The CDR3 length is 18 residues. The CDR3 loop is CASSSLVGGRRIYNEQFF. The CDR3 nucleotides are TGTGCCAGCAGCTCACTCGTAGGAGGGCGAAGGATTTACAATGAGCAGTTCTTC.

The CDR3, as DNA: TGCGCCAGCAAAAACCAGGTGAACACTGAAGCTTTCTTT. Translation: CASKNQVNTEAFF. The chain uses TRBV5-1 and TRBJ1-1; D gene uncertain. Germline V gives CDR1 SGHRS, CDR2 YFSETQ. The CDR3 has 13 amino acids. Trimming took 6 bases from V and 0 from J, leaving 9 bases between them.

The chain combines TRBV18 with TRBJ1-1, with 10 nucleotides matching TRBD1. Germline V gene data show CDR1 as KGHSH and CDR2 as LQKENI. V was pared by 6 bases and J by 5 bases, with 9 bases of the junction left unmatched. The length of the CDR3 is 15 residues. CDR3 nucleotides: TGTGCCAGCTCGGCTAAAGACAGGGGGCAAACTGAAGCTTTCTTT. Translating it yields CASSAKDRGQTEAFF.

The chain uses TRBV11-2 and TRBJ2-7; 7 nucleotides match TRBD2. The germline V gene encodes CDR1 SGHAT and CDR2 FQNNGV. The CDR3 sequence is 15 residues long. The V and J ends lost 0 bases and 3 bases, in that order; junction bases with no gene match: 5. CDR3 residues: CASSLEGEGNYEQYF. CDR3 sequence (DNA): TGTGCCAGCAGCTTAGAAGGGGAGGGGAACTACGAGCAGTACTTC.

CDR3 in amino acids: CASSPRTSPSDTQYF. Written as DNA, the CDR3 is TGCGCCAGCAGCCCCCGGACTTCGCCGAGCGATACGCAGTATTTT. This chain connects TRBV5-1 to TRBJ2-3; a possible D gene is TRBD2 (5 bases). Germline-derived CDR1 and CDR2 are SGHRS and YFSETQ. V gave up 4 bases and J gave up 6 bases, with 18 bases separating them. The CDR3 sequence is 15 residues long.

The chain links TRBV14 to TRBJ2-1, with 9 bases lining up with TRBD1. Germline trimming cut 0 bases from V and 9 bases from J; bases unmatched to any gene: 6. Germline lookup yields CDR1 SGHDN and CDR2 FVKESK. CDR3 length equals 15 residues. CDR3 loop: CASSQDRDRAGEQFF. DNA of the CDR3: TGTGCCAGCAGCCAAGACAGGGACAGGGCTGGTGAGCAGTTCTTC.

This clone has just a few counts. V and J are TRBV27 and TRBJ2-3; the match to TRBD1 covers 8 bases. CDR1 and CDR2 from the germline V gene are MNHEY and SMNVEV (reference sequence). V dropped 5 bases and J dropped 6; count of bases not matched to a gene: 16. This CDR3 region has 17 residues. For the CDR3, the DNA is TGTGCCAGCAGTCCTGACCAGTCGCAGGGGGCTGTGGATACGCAGTATTTT. It encodes CASSPDQSQGAVDTQYF.

V usage is TRBV7-8 and J usage is TRBJ2-3; 11 nucleotides line up with TRBD2. Germline lookup yields CDR1 SGHVS and CDR2 FQNEAQ. Trimming at V came to 5 bases and at J to 3 bases, leaving 4 bases not matched to a gene. The CDR3 contains 15 residues. The CDR3 reads CASSPGLAETDTQYF. CDR3 DNA: TGTGCCAGCAGCCCGGGACTAGCGGAGACAGATACGCAGTATTTT.

The chain recombines TRBV18 with TRBJ2-5; the match to TRBD1 covers 11 bases. V was clipped by 3 bases and J by 11 bases; unmatched bases: 8. The CDR3 consists of 14 residues. Germline CDR1 KGHSH, CDR2 LQKENI. CDR3: CASSPGQGAREQYF. CDR3 nucleotides: TGTGCCAGCTCACCCGGACAGGGGGCCCGGGAGCAGTACTTC.

The gene calls are TRBV11-2 and TRBJ2-1; the match to TRBD1 covers 8 bases. The CDR3 sequence is 15 residues long. J gave up 5 bases and V 5 bases, and 8 bases lay outside the gene matches. Per germline, CDR1 SGHAT and CDR2 FQNNGV. CDR3 loop: CASSRSGQADNEQFF. The CDR3 DNA follows: TGTGCCAGCAGCCGATCGGGACAGGCGGACAATGAGCAGTTCTTC.

The rearrangement links TRBV11-2 to TRBJ2-3; 8 bases line up with TRBD2. CDR3 length: 17 residues. After removal of 2 bases from V and 1 base from J, the junction contained 8 bases not matched to a gene. Germline V gene data show CDR1 as SGHAT and CDR2 as FQNNGV. For the CDR3, the DNA is TGTGCCAGCAGCTTAATTCTCCTAGCGGGCCGCACAGATACGCAGTATTTT. As protein: CASSLILLAGRTDTQYF.

The chain has TRBV7-8 and TRBJ1-5, with D perhaps TRBD1 (6 bases). The CDR3 is 14 residues long. CDR1 is SGHVS and CDR2 is FQNEAQ in the germline V gene. V was shortened by 5 bases and J by 0 bases, with 8 bases between the two germline ends. This chain's CDR3 is CASSTGYSNQPQHF. CDR3 DNA: TGTGCCAGCAGCACAGGGTATAGCAATCAGCCCCAGCATTTT.

CDR3 in amino acids: CASRDPGGGELFF. The DNA of the CDR3 is TGTGCCAGCAGGGACCCAGGGGGAGGAGAGCTGTTTTTT. V and J are TRBV27 and TRBJ2-2; weak D call: TRBD1 (7 bases). CDR1 MNHEY and CDR2 SMNVEV come from the germline V gene (reference sequence). V was trimmed by 6 bases and J by 11 bases, leaving 16 bases between them. CDR3 length: 13 residues.

V and J are TRBV9 and TRBJ2-7; 10 nucleotides line up with TRBD1. This CDR3 is built from 15 residues. The V and J ends lost 1 base and 2 bases, in that order; junction bases with no gene match: 3. Germline CDR1 is SGDLS and CDR2 is YYNGEE. CDR3 in amino acids: CASSVSGQGPYEQYF. CDR3 DNA: TGTGCCAGCAGCGTATCGGGACAGGGGCCCTACGAGCAGTACTTC.

The chain joins TRBV6-1 to TRBJ2-7; perhaps TRBD1 as D (6 bases). From germline, CDR1 is MNHNS and CDR2 SASEGT. Trimming left V 4 bases short and J 6 bases short, with 16 bases between. This CDR3 contains 14 residues. CDR3 in amino acids: CASSATGYTLEQYF. The CDR3, as DNA: TGTGCCAGCAGTGCCACAGGGTACACCCTCGAGCAGTACTTC.

The chain is built from TRBV4-1 and TRBJ2-7; 14 bases align to TRBD2. V shed 5 bases and J 7 bases; nucleotides not matched to a gene: 10. CDR1 MGHRA and CDR2 YSYEKL come from the germline V gene. The CDR3 sequence is 16 residues long. The CDR3 here is CASSSRLAGGPGEQYF. CDR3 in DNA: TGCGCCAGCAGCTCCCGACTAGCGGGAGGGCCGGGGGAGCAGTACTTC.

This clone was seen only a few times. The chain joins TRBV6-5 to TRBJ1-5; TRBD1 is a possible D gene (6 bases). Deletions cut 6 bases from V and 4 bases from J, with 13 bases between. The CDR3 covers 14 residues. Germline lookup yields CDR1 MNHEY and CDR2 SVGAGI. Here the CDR3 DNA reads TGTGCCAGCAGCCCTAACAGGGAGAATCAGCCCCAGCATTTT. Translating gives CASSPNRENQPQHF.

This sequence joins TRBV4-1 and TRBJ1-5; TRBD1 matches 8 bases. The CDR3 extends over 19 amino acids. V was clipped by 4 bases and J by 5 bases; unmatched bases: 19. Germline lookup yields CDR1 MGHRA and CDR2 YSYEKL. CDR3 amino acids: CASSLGSIGQGEGDQPQHF. In DNA form, the CDR3 reads TGCGCCAGCAGCCTAGGATCGATAGGACAGGGCGAGGGGGATCAGCCCCAGCATTTT.